This T cell receptor (beta chain) was captured by sequencing in a study of T cells in Graves' hyperthyroidism and ophthalmopathy. In its sample, this clonotype was seen many times. The germline V gene encodes CDR1 PRHDT and CDR2 FYEKMQ (reference sequence). There are 17 residues in the CDR3. With V trimmed by 5 bases and J by 6 bases, 17 bases remained unmatched. Using RNA transcripts as the source, TCR beta CDR3 regions were amplified. The HTBI primer set was used in a first-round RT-PCR of the TCR CDR3. One entry per CDR3 protein results from TCRdb running MiXCR on the multiplex PCR reads. The sample lists some 300,000 distinct CDR3 sequences, roughly 15% occurring once.

The sequenced sample consisted of blood. The TCR comes from a man aged 25-40 years with Graves' hyperthyroidism. The chain carries TRBV13 and TRBJ2-7, with 9 positions matching TRBD2. The DNA for the CDR3 is TGTGCCAGCAGCCATACTCAGGGACTAGCCTATGGCTTCGAGCAGTACTTC. Translation: CASSHTQGLAYGFEQYF.